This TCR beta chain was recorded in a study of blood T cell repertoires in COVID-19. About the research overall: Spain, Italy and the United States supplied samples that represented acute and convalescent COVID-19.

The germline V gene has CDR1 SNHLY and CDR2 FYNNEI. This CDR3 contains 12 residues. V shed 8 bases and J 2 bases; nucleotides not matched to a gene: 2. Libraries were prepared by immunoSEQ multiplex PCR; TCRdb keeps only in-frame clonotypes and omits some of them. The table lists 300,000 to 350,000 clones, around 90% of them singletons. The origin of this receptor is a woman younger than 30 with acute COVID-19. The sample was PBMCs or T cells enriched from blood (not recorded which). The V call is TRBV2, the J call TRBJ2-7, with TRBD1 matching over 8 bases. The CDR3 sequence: CASGQGPYEQYF. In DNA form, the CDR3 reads TGTGCCAGCGGACAGGGCCCCTACGAGCAGTACTTC.